This TCR beta chain was found in a study of shared clonotypes between healthy human individuals. This CDR3 contains 15 residues. Germline CDR1 and CDR2: SGHTA and FQGNSA. The ends lost 5 bases at V and 8 bases at J; junction bases unmatched: 5. Unsorted PBMC samples were amplified in replicate PCRs containing about 0.3 ug DNA, about 30,000 T cell genomes. Unsorted PBMC DNA went through sequencing on ten immunoSEQ deep assay plates. Profiling relied on immunoSEQ multiplex PCR, and the TCRdb table lists in-frame clones only, not all of them. The data contain about 480,000 clones, 79% of them singletons. The table lists this clone with a few counts. Each donor was a Caucasian adult residing in Nashville, Tennessee.

The V and J genes are TRBV7-2 and TRBJ2-1; 14 bases agree with TRBD2. This receptor was taken from a woman aged 40 to 49 in good health. Some clones in this sample may be carry-over from other donors' samples. The sample taken for sequencing was PBMCs. The CDR3: CASSRLAGGIDEQFF. The CDR3 coding sequence is TGTGCCAGCAGCAGACTAGCGGGAGGGATCGATGAGCAGTTCTTC.